The rows below give T cell receptor beta chains drawn from one sample of a study of CXCR3-negative and CXCR3-positive naive CD8 T cells. One entry per CDR3 protein, without DNA, is what TCRdb gives after re-calling the 5' RACE reads. This listing includes 110,000 or so distinct CDR3 sequences. The sequencing input was naive CXCR3+ CD8+ T cells from blood. These TCRs come from a human donor in good health. Some clones in this sample may be carry-over from other donors' samples. Each CDR3 is given with its conserved first and last residue.

CDR3 protein: CSVDLHTGELFF
J gene: TRBJ2-2
V gene: TRBV29-1

CDR3 protein: CSAPFGGGLYNEQFF
J gene: TRBJ2-1
V gene: TRBV20-1

CDR3 protein: CASSSDRGADTQYF
J gene: TRBJ2-3
V gene: TRBV4-3

CDR3 protein: CSVTGQSSYEQYF
J gene: TRBJ2-7
V gene: TRBV29-1

CDR3 protein: CASRATGTDTEAFF
J gene: TRBJ1-1
V gene: TRBV5-6

CDR3 protein: CASSFRTGLDSNEQYF
J gene: TRBJ2-7
V gene: TRBV7-2

CDR3 protein: CASSQTPQRELFF
J gene: TRBJ1-4
V gene: TRBV13

CDR3 protein: CSVRDRVRFYGYTF
J gene: TRBJ1-2
V gene: TRBV29-1

CDR3 protein: CASSSSLASDTDTQYF
J gene: TRBJ2-3
V gene: TRBV27

CDR3 protein: CASSNRDNYVWETQYF
J gene: TRBJ2-5
V gene: TRBV7-2

CDR3 protein: CASSLVGASYEQYF
J gene: TRBJ2-7
V gene: TRBV7-8

CDR3 protein: CASSLEVLPGELFF
J gene: TRBJ2-2
V gene: TRBV5-5

CDR3 protein: CSSSLGQATTYEQYF
J gene: TRBJ2-7
V gene: TRBV27

CDR3 protein: CASSQAAAFWNNEQFF
J gene: TRBJ2-1
V gene: TRBV3-1

CDR3 protein: CASSDRDRGRSGYNEQFF
J gene: TRBJ2-1
V gene: TRBV7-9

CDR3 protein: CASSVGGAQPQHF
J gene: TRBJ1-5
V gene: TRBV12-3/TRBV12-4

CDR3 protein: CASSPSGSVGEQFF
J gene: TRBJ2-1
V gene: TRBV23-1

CDR3 protein: CASRGGAQETYGYTF
J gene: TRBJ1-2
V gene: TRBV6-2/TRBV6-3

CDR3 protein: CASSLGGVREQYF
J gene: TRBJ2-7
V gene: TRBV16

CDR3 protein: CASSEVEANTEAFF
J gene: TRBJ1-1
V gene: TRBV2

CDR3 protein: CASRLAGGGDTQYF
J gene: TRBJ2-3
V gene: TRBV27

CDR3 protein: CASSPPRTVGDQPQRF
J gene: TRBJ1-5
V gene: TRBV5-1

CDR3 protein: CSVQTGGGHPYEQYF
J gene: TRBJ2-7
V gene: TRBV29-1

CDR3 protein: CASSLDRPNTGELFF
J gene: TRBJ2-2
V gene: TRBV5-1

CDR3 protein: CASSVRDRGWNEQFF
J gene: TRBJ2-1
V gene: TRBV28

CDR3 protein: CSVEDYRYEQYF
J gene: TRBJ2-7
V gene: TRBV29-1

CDR3 protein: CATEGPPTYEQYF
J gene: TRBJ2-7
V gene: TRBV5-4

CDR3 protein: CASSYRVGNEQYF
J gene: TRBJ2-7
V gene: TRBV6-5

CDR3 protein: CASSFTGPNTEAFF
J gene: TRBJ1-1
V gene: TRBV28

CDR3 protein: CASSLRTGDEKLFF
J gene: TRBJ1-4
V gene: TRBV12-3/TRBV12-4

CDR3 protein: CASSKPEHTEAFF
J gene: TRBJ1-1
V gene: TRBV7-9

CDR3 protein: CASSETSGDSSYNEQFF
J gene: TRBJ2-1
V gene: TRBV19

CDR3 protein: CASSYLGLAEEVTDTQYF
J gene: TRBJ2-3
V gene: TRBV5-6

CDR3 protein: CASRPVSGGCNEQFF
J gene: TRBJ2-1
V gene: TRBV11-3

CDR3 protein: CASGYLGWGEQFF
J gene: TRBJ2-1
V gene: TRBV6-5

CDR3 protein: CASSLALSGRDTQYF
J gene: TRBJ2-3
V gene: TRBV7-6

CDR3 protein: CASSFSGGNQPQHF
J gene: TRBJ1-5
V gene: TRBV7-9

CDR3 protein: CATSDPRTSGSHLHEQYF
J gene: TRBJ2-7
V gene: TRBV24-1

CDR3 protein: CASNLQGVEETQYF
J gene: TRBJ2-5
V gene: TRBV12-3/TRBV12-4

CDR3 protein: CAISEPGLSNTEAFF
J gene: TRBJ1-1
V gene: TRBV10-3

CDR3 protein: CSAIPETSSYEQYF
J gene: TRBJ2-7
V gene: TRBV20-1

CDR3 protein: CSAVGEDYNEQFF
J gene: TRBJ2-1
V gene: TRBV29-1

CDR3 protein: CAVLSGSGEQYF
J gene: TRBJ2-7
V gene: TRBV10-3

CDR3 protein: CASSTRDRSTDTQYF
J gene: TRBJ2-3
V gene: TRBV13

CDR3 protein: CASSFQITYEQYF
J gene: TRBJ2-7
V gene: TRBV27

CDR3 protein: CATSRLGQGSYEQYF
J gene: TRBJ2-7
V gene: TRBV15

CDR3 protein: CASIPGALDYEQYF
J gene: TRBJ2-7
V gene: TRBV7-3

CDR3 protein: CSANLRDRYGYTF
J gene: TRBJ1-2
V gene: TRBV20-1

CDR3 protein: CAISESLAGVLETQYF
J gene: TRBJ2-5
V gene: TRBV10-3